The 20 T cell receptor beta chains below come from one sample, sequenced in a study of Tregs in tolerant kidney transplant recipients. Measured with immunoSEQ multiplex PCR; TCRdb has only the in-frame clones, and not every one. This table holds about 240,000 clones, 65% to 85% found once. Material: CD4+ T cells from blood. Receptor source: a human donor in good health.

The chain links TRBV28 to TRBJ2-4; D is tentatively TRBD1 or TRBD2 (5 bases each). The CDR3 is 15 amino acids. Germline CDR1 is MDHEN and CDR2 is SYDVKM. V was cut by 5 bases and J by 4 bases, with 15 bases left in between. The DNA of the CDR3 is TGTGCCAGCAGTCCGAGTGGGGGTTTGAAAAACATTCAGTACTTC. Residues: CASSPSGGLKNIQYF.

The chain employs TRBV5-1 and TRBJ2-7, with 8 bases lining up with TRBD1. After removal of 0 bases from V and 2 bases from J, the junction contained 7 bases not matched to a gene. From germline, CDR1 is SGHRS and CDR2 YFSETQ. The CDR3 is made up of 16 amino acids. DNA for the CDR3: TGCGCCAGCAGCTTGGGGACAGGGAGAGTGACCTACGAGCAGTACTTC. Encoded protein: CASSLGTGRVTYEQYF.

This clone has a handful of counts. The chain carries TRBV27 and TRBJ2-1, with D possibly being TRBD2 (5 bases). Germline V gene data show CDR1 as MNHEY and CDR2 as SMNVEV (reference sequence). The CDR3 has 14 amino acids. V dropped 3 bases and J dropped 9 bases, with 15 bases sitting between them. CDR3 DNA sequence: TGTGCCAGCAGTTTGGGCGGGCTAGCCGGTGAGCAGTTCTTC. This encodes CASSLGGLAGEQFF.

Concerning this clone: The sample holds other DNA sequences that translate to the same CDR3. This rearrangement joins TRBV30 to TRBJ1-5; D might be TRBD1 (6 bases). Germline loops: CDR1 GTSNPN, CDR2 SVGIG (reference sequence). The V and J ends lost 3 bases and 4 bases respectively, with 16 bases between them. CDR3 length equals 15 residues. The CDR3 reads CAWSGQGRGNQPQHF. The CDR3 nucleotides read TGTGCCTGGAGCGGGCAGGGGCGAGGAAATCAGCCCCAGCATTTT.

This clone was picked up one time. The chain combines TRBV6-5 with TRBJ2-3; D is tentatively TRBD1 or TRBD2 (5 bases each). Germline V lookup: CDR1 MNHEY, CDR2 SVGAGI. The V and J ends lost 2 bases and 4 bases respectively, with 10 bases between them. The CDR3 is 14 amino acids. The CDR3 loop reads CASSYGQGADTQYF. The DNA for the CDR3 is TGTGCCAGCAGTTACGGGCAGGGAGCAGATACGCAGTATTTT.

This rearrangement joins TRBV7-9 to TRBJ1-1; maybe TRBD1 (6 bases). V gave up 1 base and J gave up 7 bases, with 10 bases separating them. Per germline, CDR1 SEHNR and CDR2 FQNEAQ (reference sequence). The CDR3 covers 13 residues. CDR3 sequence: CASSLGQGGEAFF. The CDR3 DNA sequence: TGTGCCAGCAGCTTAGGTCAAGGGGGTGAAGCTTTCTTT.

The rearrangement joins TRBV5-1 to TRBJ2-1; a possible D gene is TRBD2 (6 bases). The CDR3 totals 18 residues. The germline V and J ends were trimmed by 4 bases and 4 bases, with 24 bases remaining between them. In germline, CDR1 is SGHRS, CDR2 YFSETQ. The DNA for the CDR3 is TGCGCCAGCAGCCCCCGGCCTAATCCTGGCGGGGCGTACAATGAGCAGTTCTTC. Its translation is CASSPRPNPGGAYNEQFF.

The V call is TRBV5-1, the J call TRBJ1-6; 9 bases line up with TRBD1. Trimming at V came to 3 bases and at J to 3 bases, leaving 1 base not matched to a gene. There are 15 residues in the CDR3. The germline CDR1 and CDR2 sequences are SGHRS and YFSETQ. CDR3 DNA: TGCGCCAGCAGCTCGGGACAGGGCTATAATTCACCCCTCCACTTT. Its protein product is CASSSGQGYNSPLHF. The whole variable domain, filled in from reference TRBV5-1 and TRBJ1-6, reads KAGVTQTPRYLIKTRGQQVTLSCSPISGHRSVSWYQQTPGQGLQFLFEYFSETQRNKGNFPGRFSGRQFSNSRSEMNVSTLELGDSALYLCASSSGQGYNSPLHFGNGTRLTVT.

The chain combines TRBV19 with TRBJ2-1, with 11 bases aligning to TRBD2. CDR1 LNHDA and CDR2 SQIVND come from the germline V gene (reference sequence). There are 16 residues in the CDR3. V lost 5 bases to trimming and J lost 7 bases; unmatched junction nucleotides: 10. CDR3 amino acids: CASSALAGGPVNEQFF. The CDR3 DNA follows: TGTGCCAGTAGTGCGTTAGCGGGAGGGCCGGTGAATGAGCAGTTCTTC.

The V call is TRBV6-1, the J call TRBJ1-4; D is undetermined. The CDR3 runs 13 residues. The V end lost 7 bases, the J end lost 1 base, and 7 bases lay between the germline ends. Germline assignment: CDR1 MNHNS and CDR2 SASEGT. In DNA, the CDR3 is TGTGCCAGCACCGGGATAACTAATGAAAAACTGTTTTTT. This encodes CASTGITNEKLFF.

The table lists this clone with a few counts. This chain uses TRBV30 with TRBJ2-7; D unclear. The germline V gene has CDR1 GTSNPN and CDR2 SVGIG (reference sequence). Deletions cut 0 bases from V and 0 bases from J, with 18 bases between. There are 17 residues in the CDR3. The CDR3 nucleotides read TGTGCCTGGAGTGTACCCCAAAAGGCTAGATTCTCCTACGAGCAGTACTTC. This translates into CAWSVPQKARFSYEQYF.

The rearrangement joins TRBV6-4 to TRBJ2-2, with D perhaps TRBD1 or TRBD2 (5 bases each). The germline gives CDR1 MRHNA, CDR2 SNTAGT. V was shortened by 7 bases and J by 5 bases, with 17 bases between the two germline ends. CDR3 length: 15 amino acids. CDR3 loop: CASTRDGTTTGELFF. The CDR3 coding sequence is TGTGCCAGCACCAGGGACGGAACCACGACCGGGGAGCTGTTTTTT.

The chain is built from TRBV5-6 and TRBJ1-2, with D possibly being TRBD1 (6 bases). V was trimmed by 0 bases and J by 4 bases, leaving 10 bases between them. The length of the CDR3 is 14 residues. From germline, CDR1 is SGHDT and CDR2 YYEEEE. CDR3 sequence: CASSLGPGAYGYTF. CDR3 nucleotide sequence: TGTGCCAGCAGCTTGGGCCCAGGGGCCTATGGCTACACCTTC.

This chain connects TRBV5-6 to TRBJ2-7; D gene uncertain. The CDR3 spans 14 residues. The V gene's germline CDR1 is SGHDT and CDR2 YYEEEE. V lost 0 bases to trimming and J lost 5 bases, with 12 bases between them. CDR3 sequence: CASSLGSTRNEQYF. In nucleotides, the CDR3 is TGTGCCAGCAGCTTGGGGAGCACGAGGAACGAGCAGTACTTC.

This sequence joins TRBV5-1 and TRBJ2-5, with 11 bases fitting TRBD2. The germline V gene encodes CDR1 SGHRS and CDR2 YFSETQ. This CDR3 region has 16 residues. With V trimmed by 2 bases and J by 1 base, 4 bases remained unmatched. The DNA for the CDR3 is TGCGCCAGCAGCTTTTCGGGGACTAGCGGCCAAGAGACCCAGTACTTC. Translating gives CASSFSGTSGQETQYF.

This clone appeared a single time. Different DNA sequences within this sample yield the same CDR3. The chain links TRBV2 to TRBJ2-7, with 10 bases that match TRBD1. Germline V gene lookup returns CDR1 SNHLY and CDR2 FYNNEI. V was pared by 5 bases and J by 3 bases, with 10 bases of the junction left unmatched. This CDR3 is built from 16 residues. This CDR3 reads CASSSPGQGKRYEQYF. CDR3 coding DNA: TGTGCCAGCAGTTCCCCGGGACAGGGGAAACGCTACGAGCAGTACTTC.

CDR3 in DNA: TGTGCCAGTAGTATAGTAAACGGTATCTATGGCTACACCTTC. It is translated as CASSIVNGIYGYTF. The chain is built from TRBV19 and TRBJ1-2; D call uncertain. Trimming stripped 1 base from V and 4 bases from J, with 10 bases between. CDR3 length: 14 amino acids. In germline, CDR1 is LNHDA, CDR2 SQIVND (reference sequence).

For the CDR3, the DNA is TGTGCCAGCAGCCCCGGGGGGGCCGAAGACACCGGGGAGCTGTTTTTT. Amino acids: CASSPGGAEDTGELFF. The chain is built from TRBV11-3 and TRBJ2-2; 8 bases fit TRBD2. The germline gives CDR1 SGHNT, CDR2 YENEEA. V gave up 5 bases and J gave up 3 bases; unmatched junction bases: 8. CDR3 length: 16 residues.

J is TRBJ1-4 and V is TRBV5-4, with 9 bases aligning to TRBD1. The CDR3 length is 14 residues. Unmatched junction bases numbered 4, after V lost 4 bases and J lost 6 bases. Germline loops: CDR1 SGHNT, CDR2 YYREEE (reference sequence). The CDR3 reads CASSGGQGDEKLFF. The DNA for the CDR3 is TGTGCCAGCAGCGGGGGACAGGGAGATGAAAAACTGTTTTTT.

V usage is TRBV6-6 and J usage is TRBJ2-7; D call uncertain. Germline CDR1 is MNHNY and CDR2 is SVGAGI (reference sequence). This CDR3 contains 13 residues. V gave up 7 bases and J gave up 0 bases, with 10 bases separating them. Here the CDR3 reads CASTRISSYEQYF. The CDR3 DNA is TGTGCCAGCACAAGGATTAGCTCCTACGAGCAGTACTTC.